This TCR beta chain was sequenced for a study of blood T cell repertoires in COVID-19. For the study at large: Some COVID-19 samples were acute and others convalescent; all came from the United States, Italy and Spain. Nucleic acid was either cDNA or gDNA, and it came from T cells, B-cell-depleted T cells, or PBMCs.

This clone turned up a few times. Sequenced by immunoSEQ multiplex PCR; TCRdb stores in-frame clones only, minus some. Of some 200,000 clones detected, just over 85% appear once; the ten largest clones hold approximately 6.1%. The germline gives CDR1 SGHVS, CDR2 FQNEAQ. CDR3 length: 12 residues. Trimming cost V 3 bases and J 9 bases, with 9 bases left between them. Sequences were obtained from peripheral blood. This sequence joins TRBV7-8 and TRBJ2-1; D is undetermined. The TCR originated in a man older than 75 with acute or convalescent COVID-19. The CDR3 coding sequence is TGTGCCAGCAGCTTTGAGAGGAGTGAGCAGTTCTTC. As protein: CASSFERSEQFF.